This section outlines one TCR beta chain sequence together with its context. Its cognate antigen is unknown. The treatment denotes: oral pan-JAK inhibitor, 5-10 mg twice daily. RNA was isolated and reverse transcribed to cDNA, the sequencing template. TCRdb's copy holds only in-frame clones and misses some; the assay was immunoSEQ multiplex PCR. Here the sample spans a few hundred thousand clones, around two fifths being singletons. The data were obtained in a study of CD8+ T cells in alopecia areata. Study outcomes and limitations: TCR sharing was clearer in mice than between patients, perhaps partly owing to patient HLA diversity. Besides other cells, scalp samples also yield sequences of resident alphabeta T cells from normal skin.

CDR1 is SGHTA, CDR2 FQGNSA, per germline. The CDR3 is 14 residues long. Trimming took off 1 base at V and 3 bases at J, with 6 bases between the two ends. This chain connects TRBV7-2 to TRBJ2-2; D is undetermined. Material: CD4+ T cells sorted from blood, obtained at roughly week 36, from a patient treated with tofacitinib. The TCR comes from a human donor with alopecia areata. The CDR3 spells CASSLVVDTGELFF. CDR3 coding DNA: TGTGCCAGCAGCTTAGTAGTGGACACCGGGGAGCTGTTTTTT.